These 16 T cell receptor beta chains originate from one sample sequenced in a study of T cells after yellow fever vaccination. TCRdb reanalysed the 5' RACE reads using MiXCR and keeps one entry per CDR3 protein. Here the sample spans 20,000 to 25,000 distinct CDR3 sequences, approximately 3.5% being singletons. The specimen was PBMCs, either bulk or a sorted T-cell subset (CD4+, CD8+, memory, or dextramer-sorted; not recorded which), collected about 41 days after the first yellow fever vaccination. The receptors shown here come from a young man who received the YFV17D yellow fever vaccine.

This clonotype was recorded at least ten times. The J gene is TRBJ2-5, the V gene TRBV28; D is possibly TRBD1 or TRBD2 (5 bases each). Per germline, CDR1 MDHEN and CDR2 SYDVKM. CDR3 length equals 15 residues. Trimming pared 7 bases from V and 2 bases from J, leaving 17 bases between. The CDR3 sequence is CASKRGGGSQETQYF. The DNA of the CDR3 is TGTGCCAGCAAGAGGGGTGGTGGATCTCAAGAGACCCAGTACTTC.

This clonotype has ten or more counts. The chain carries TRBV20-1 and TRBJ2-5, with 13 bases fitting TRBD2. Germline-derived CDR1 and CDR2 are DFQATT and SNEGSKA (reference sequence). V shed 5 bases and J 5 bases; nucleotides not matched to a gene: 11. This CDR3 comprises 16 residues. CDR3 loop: CSAHYGLAGAGETQYF. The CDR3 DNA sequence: TGCAGTGCTCATTACGGACTAGCGGGGGCCGGGGAGACCCAGTACTTC.

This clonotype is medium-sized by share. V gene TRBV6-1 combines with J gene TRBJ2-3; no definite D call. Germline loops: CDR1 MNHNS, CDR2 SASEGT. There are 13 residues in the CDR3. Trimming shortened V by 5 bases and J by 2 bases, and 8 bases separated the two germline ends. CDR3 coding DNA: TGTGCCAGCAGTCAGCCTTCCACAGATACGCAGTATTTT. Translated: CASSQPSTDTQYF.

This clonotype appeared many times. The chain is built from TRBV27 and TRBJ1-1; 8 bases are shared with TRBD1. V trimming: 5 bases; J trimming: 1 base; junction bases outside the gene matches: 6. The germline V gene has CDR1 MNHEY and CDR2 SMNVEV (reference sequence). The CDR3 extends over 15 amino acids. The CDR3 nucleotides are TGTGCCAGCAGTCGACTGGACAGGGCGAACACTGAAGCTTTCTTT. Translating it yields CASSRLDRANTEAFF.

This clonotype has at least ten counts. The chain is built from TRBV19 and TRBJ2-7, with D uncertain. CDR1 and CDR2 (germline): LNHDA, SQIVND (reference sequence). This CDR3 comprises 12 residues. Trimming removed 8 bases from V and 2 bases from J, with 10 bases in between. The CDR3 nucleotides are TGTGCCAGTTTTCCCAGACCCTACGAGCAGTACGTC. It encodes CASFPRPYEQYV.

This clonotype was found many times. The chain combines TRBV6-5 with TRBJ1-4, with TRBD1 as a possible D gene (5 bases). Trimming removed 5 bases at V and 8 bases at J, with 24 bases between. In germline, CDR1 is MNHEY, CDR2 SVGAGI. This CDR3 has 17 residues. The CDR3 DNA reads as TGTGCCAGCAGTCCTCGAGCGCCCGCAGGGCGAGAGGAAAAACTGTTTTTT. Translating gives CASSPRAPAGREEKLFF.

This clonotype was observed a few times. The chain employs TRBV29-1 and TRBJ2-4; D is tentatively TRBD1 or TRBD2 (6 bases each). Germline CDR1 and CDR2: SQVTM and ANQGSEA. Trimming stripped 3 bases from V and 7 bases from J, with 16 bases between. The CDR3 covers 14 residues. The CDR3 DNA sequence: TGCAGCGTTGAGCCCGAACGGGGGCTGAACATTCAGTACTTC. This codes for CSVEPERGLNIQYF.

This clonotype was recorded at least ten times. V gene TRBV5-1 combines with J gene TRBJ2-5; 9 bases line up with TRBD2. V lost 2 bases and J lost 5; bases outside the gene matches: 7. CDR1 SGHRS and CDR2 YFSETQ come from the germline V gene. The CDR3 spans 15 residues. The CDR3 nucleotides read TGCGCCAGCAGCTTCAGTGCTAGCGGGGCGGAGACCCAGTACTTC. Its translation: CASSFSASGAETQYF.

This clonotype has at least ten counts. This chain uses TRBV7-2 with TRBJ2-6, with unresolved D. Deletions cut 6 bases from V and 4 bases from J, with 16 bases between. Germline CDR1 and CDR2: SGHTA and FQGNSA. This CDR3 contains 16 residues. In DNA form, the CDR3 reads TGTGCCAGCAGAGGGTATCTAGGGAACGGGGCCAACGTCCTGACTTTC. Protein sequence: CASRGYLGNGANVLTF.

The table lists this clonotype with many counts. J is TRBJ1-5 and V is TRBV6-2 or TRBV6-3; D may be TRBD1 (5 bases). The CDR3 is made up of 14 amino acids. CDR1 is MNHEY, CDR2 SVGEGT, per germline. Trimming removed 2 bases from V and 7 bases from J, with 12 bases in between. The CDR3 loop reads CASSYMGDRQPQHF. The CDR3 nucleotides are TGTGCCAGCAGTTACATGGGGGATCGGCAGCCCCAGCATTTT.

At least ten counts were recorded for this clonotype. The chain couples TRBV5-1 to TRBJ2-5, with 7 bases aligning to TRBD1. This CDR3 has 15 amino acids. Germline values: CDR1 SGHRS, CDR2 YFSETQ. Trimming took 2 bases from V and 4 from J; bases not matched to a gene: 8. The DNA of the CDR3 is TGCGCCAGCAGCTTTTCAACAGGGGCTAGAGAGACCCAGTACTTC. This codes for CASSFSTGARETQYF.

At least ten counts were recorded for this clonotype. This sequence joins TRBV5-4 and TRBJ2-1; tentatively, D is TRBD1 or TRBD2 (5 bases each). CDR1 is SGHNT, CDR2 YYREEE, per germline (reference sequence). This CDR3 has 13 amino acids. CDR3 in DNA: TGTGCGAGTCTTAGTCGGGGCAGAGGTGAGCAGTTCTTC. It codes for CASLSRGRGEQFF.

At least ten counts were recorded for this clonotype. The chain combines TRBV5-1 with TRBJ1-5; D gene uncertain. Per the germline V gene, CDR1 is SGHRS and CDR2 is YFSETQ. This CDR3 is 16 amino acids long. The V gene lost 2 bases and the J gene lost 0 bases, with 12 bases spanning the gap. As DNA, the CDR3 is TGCGCCAGCAGCTTAGACGGCCCTTATAGCAATCAGCCCCAGCATTTT. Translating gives CASSLDGPYSNQPQHF.

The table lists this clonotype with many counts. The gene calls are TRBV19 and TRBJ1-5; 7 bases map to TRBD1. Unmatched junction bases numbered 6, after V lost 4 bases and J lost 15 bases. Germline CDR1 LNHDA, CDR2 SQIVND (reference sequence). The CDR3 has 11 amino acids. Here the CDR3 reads CASSKFGDRHF. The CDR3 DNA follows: TGTGCCAGTAGTAAGTTTGGGGACAGGCATTTT.

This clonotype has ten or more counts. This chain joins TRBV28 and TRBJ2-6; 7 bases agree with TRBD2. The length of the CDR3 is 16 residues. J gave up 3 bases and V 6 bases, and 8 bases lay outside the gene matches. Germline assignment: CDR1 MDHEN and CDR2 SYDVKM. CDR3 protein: CASRVGGGFGANVLTF. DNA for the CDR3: TGTGCCAGCAGGGTTGGGGGGGGGTTTGGGGCCAACGTCCTGACTTTC.

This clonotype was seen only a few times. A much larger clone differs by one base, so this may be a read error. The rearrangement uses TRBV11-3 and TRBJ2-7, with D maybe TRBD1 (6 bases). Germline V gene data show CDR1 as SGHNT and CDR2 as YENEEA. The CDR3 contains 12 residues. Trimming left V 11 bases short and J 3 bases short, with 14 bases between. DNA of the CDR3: TGTGCCCGCCCCACAGGGCTCTACGAGCAGTACGTC. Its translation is CARPTGLYEQYV.